These 21 T cell receptor beta chains were sequenced from one sample in a study of cytomegalovirus exposure and HLA in healthy donors (dated by TCRdb to about 2017). Preparation of the library involved the immunoSEQ multiplex PCR assay. For the multiplex PCR, a mixture combining 60 forward primers for TCR Vbeta segments and 13 reverse primers for TCR Jbeta segments was used. TCRdb re-hosts the immuneACCESS table, in-frame sequences only. Its copies lack some clones; in the studies checked, an unresolved V gene accounts for under half of them, and the cause for the rest is not known. Recorded for this sample are around 70,000 clones; 74% of them occurred a single time. The top ten constitute more than 9.5% of the sample. Sequencing was done on a sample of PBMCs. The receptors were sampled from a human donor in good health.

The J gene is TRBJ2-5, the V gene TRBV5-1; the D gene is possibly TRBD2 (6 bases). Germline lookup yields CDR1 SGHRS and CDR2 YFSETQ. V was trimmed by 7 bases and J by 3 bases, leaving 16 bases between them. The CDR3 is 14 residues long. As DNA, the CDR3 is TGCGCCAGCGGCCTACTAGCTAGTAAAGAGACCCAGTACTTC. It is translated as CASGLLASKETQYF.

For the CDR3, the DNA is TGTGCCATCAGCCCAGATAAACAAGCCTACGAGCAGTACTTC. Its translation is CAISPDKQAYEQYF. The V call is TRBV10-3, the J call TRBJ2-7; D gene uncertain. The CDR3 has 14 residues. The V and J ends lost 6 bases and 2 bases respectively, with 14 bases between them. Germline values: CDR1 ENHRY, CDR2 SYGVKD.

V is TRBV9 and J is TRBJ2-7; D is possibly TRBD2 (6 bases). This CDR3 comprises 16 residues. Germline assignment: CDR1 SGDLS and CDR2 YYNGEE. V lost 4 bases, J lost 7 bases, and 24 bases lay in between. The CDR3 DNA reads as TGTGCCAGCAGCTCCGGTGGAGGGATTTCAAGGGTAGAGCAGTACTTC. It translates to CASSSGGGISRVEQYF.

CDR3 sequence (DNA): TGTGCCAGTAGAACCGCCGGGACAGGGAGAACTGAAGCTTTCTTT. It is translated as CASRTAGTGRTEAFF. V and J are TRBV19 and TRBJ1-1; 9 bases align to TRBD1. Germline V gene data show CDR1 as LNHDA and CDR2 as SQIVND (reference sequence). Trimming took 6 bases from V and 5 from J; bases not matched to a gene: 10. The CDR3 spans 15 residues. The full variable domain, rest sourced from reference TRBV19 and TRBJ1-1, is DGGITQSPKYLFRKEGQNVTLSCEQNLNHDAMYWYRQDPGQGLRLIYYSQIVNDFQKGDIAEGYSVSREKKESFPLTVTSAQKNPTAFYLCASRTAGTGRTEAFFGQGTRLTVV.

The rearrangement links TRBV9 to TRBJ2-7; TRBD1 agrees at 7 bases. The CDR3 runs 14 residues. Germline lookup yields CDR1 SGDLS and CDR2 YYNGEE. Trimming took 2 bases from V and 6 from J; bases not matched to a gene: 8. Here the CDR3 DNA reads TGTGCCAGCAGCGTTCAGACAGGGTTGGGCGAGCAGTACTTC. Translated, it gives CASSVQTGLGEQYF.

This chain uses TRBV6-1 with TRBJ1-1; D is possibly TRBD1 (5 bases). From germline, CDR1 is MNHNS and CDR2 SASEGT. V lost 10 bases, J lost 2 bases, and 14 bases lay in between. This CDR3 contains 13 residues. In DNA, the CDR3 is TGTGCCACCAAAGACAGAACAAACACTGAAGCTTTCTTT. Its protein is CATKDRTNTEAFF.

The chain is built from TRBV9 and TRBJ2-1, with 11 bases lining up with TRBD2. The germline V gene has CDR1 SGDLS and CDR2 YYNGEE. CDR3 length: 15 amino acids. V gave up 3 bases and J gave up 3 bases; unmatched junction bases: 2. CDR3 sequence (DNA): TGTGCCAGCAGCGGCGGACTAGCGGGCTACAATGAGCAGTTCTTC. The encoded protein is CASSGGLAGYNEQFF.

The table lists this clone with a count of one. The chain links TRBV15 to TRBJ2-7, with D unresolved. V was trimmed by 3 bases and J by 4 bases, leaving 4 bases between them. This CDR3 has 11 amino acids. Germline V CDR1 and CDR2: LNHNV, YYDKDF (reference sequence). The CDR3 loop reads CATSSIYEQYF. DNA for the CDR3: TGTGCCACCAGCAGTATTTACGAGCAGTACTTC. The full variable domain, with the rest looked up from reference TRBV15 and TRBJ2-7, is DAMVIQNPRYQVTQFGKPVTLSCSQTLNHNVMYWYQQKSSQAPKLLFHYYDKDFNNEADTPDNFQSRRPNTSFCFLDIRSPGLGDTAMYLCATSSIYEQYFGPGTRLTVT.

The chain joins TRBV6-5 to TRBJ2-7, with TRBD2 matching over 7 bases. V lost 10 bases, J lost 1 base, and 7 bases stayed unmatched. CDR1 is MNHEY and CDR2 is SVGAGI in the germline V gene. CDR3 size: 13 residues. The CDR3 nucleotides are TGTGCCACCTCGGGAGGCGAATCCTACGAGCAGTACTTC. Protein sequence: CATSGGESYEQYF.

The chain has TRBV7-6 and TRBJ2-1; D call uncertain. With 5 bases removed from V and 0 bases from J, the gap between germline ends came to 14 bases. From germline, CDR1 is SGHVS and CDR2 FNYEAQ. There are 16 residues in the CDR3. As DNA, the CDR3 is TGTGCCAGCAGCCCAATAAAGTCCGGCTCCTACAATGAGCAGTTCTTC. Protein sequence: CASSPIKSGSYNEQFF.

This clone was observed a single time. This rearrangement joins TRBV7-2 to TRBJ2-3; the D gene is possibly TRBD2 (5 bases). Between the trimmed V and J ends, which lost 8 bases and 0 bases, there was a span of 12 bases. The CDR3 loop spans 14 amino acids. The germline CDR1 and CDR2 sequences are SGHTA and FQGNSA. CDR3 residues: CASARAGSTDTQYF. In DNA, the CDR3 is TGTGCCAGCGCCCGCGCGGGCAGCACAGATACGCAGTATTTT.

The chain recombines TRBV28 with TRBJ1-1; D remains unclear. Germline V gives CDR1 MDHEN, CDR2 SYDVKM. This CDR3 contains 11 residues. The V gene lost 7 bases and the J gene lost 5 bases, with 8 bases spanning the gap. The CDR3 region has the DNA TGTGCCAGCAATACATGGACTGAAGCTTTCTTT. This translates into CASNTWTEAFF.

In nucleotides, the CDR3 is TGTGCCAGCAGCACCCAGGGGGGTCAGCCCCAGCATTTT. Its translation: CASSTQGGQPQHF. The chain carries TRBV7-9 and TRBJ1-5, with TRBD1 matching 7 bases. The V gene end was trimmed by 5 bases and the J gene end by 6 bases; junction bases not matched to a gene: 4. Germline V gene data show CDR1 as SEHNR and CDR2 as FQNEAQ (reference sequence). The CDR3 extends over 13 amino acids. The variable domain in full, completed from reference TRBV7-9 and TRBJ1-5, reads DTGVSQNPRHKITKRGQNVTFRCDPISEHNRLYWYRQTLGQGPEFLTYFQNEAQLEKSRLLSDRFSAERPKGSFSTLEIQRTEQGDSAMYLCASSTQGGQPQHFGDGTRLSIL.

This clone was seen a single time. The junction departs from germline at one end; a sequencing error may be responsible. The chain uses TRBV7-7 and TRBJ2-5, with 8 bases lining up with TRBD2. Per germline, CDR1 SSHAT and CDR2 FNYEAQ (reference sequence). CDR3 length: 15 residues. The CDR3 region is CASSLRGGAVETQYF. In DNA form, the CDR3 reads TGTGCTAGCAGCTTACGGGGGGGAGCCGTAGAGACCCAGTACTTC.

V and J are TRBV5-1 and TRBJ1-1, with TRBD1 matching over 12 bases. Germline V gene lookup returns CDR1 SGHRS and CDR2 YFSETQ. CDR3 length: 16 amino acids. After removal of 3 bases from V and 3 bases from J, the junction contained 6 bases not matched to a gene. The DNA of the CDR3 is TGCGCCAGCAGCTGGGGACAGGGGGCGGCGGACACTGAAGCTTTCTTT. Translation gives CASSWGQGAADTEAFF.

This chain connects TRBV5-1 to TRBJ2-5, with TRBD2 identical over 8 bases. The assigned J gene may be wrong: the sequence end matches TRBJ2-7 better. This CDR3 comprises 14 residues. Germline-derived CDR1 and CDR2 are SGHRS and YFSETQ. This chain's CDR3 is CASSQLSGTYEQYF. CDR3 in DNA: TGCGCCAGCAGCCAGCTTAGCGGGACCTACGAGCAGTACTTC.

The chain joins TRBV10-1 to TRBJ2-5, with D uncertain. With the DNA end fitting TRBJ2-7 better, the J assignment may be wrong. Germline CDR1 reads WNHNN; CDR2 reads SYGVQD (reference sequence). The CDR3 contains 12 residues. CDR3 region: CASSETSYEQYF. Here the CDR3 DNA reads TGCGCCAGCAGTGAGACGTCCTACGAGCAGTACTTC.

This rearrangement joins TRBV7-2 to TRBJ1-5; TRBD1 agrees at 7 bases. The CDR3 contains 16 residues. The V gene end was trimmed by 5 bases and the J gene end by 1 base; junction bases not matched to a gene: 8. Germline lookup yields CDR1 SGHTA and CDR2 FQGNSA. The CDR3 coding sequence is TGTGCCAGCAGCCCGGGGACAGATGGGAGCAATCAGCCCCAGCATTTT. It yields the protein CASSPGTDGSNQPQHF.

This clone was seen only a few times. This rearrangement joins TRBV15 to TRBJ1-1; D ambiguous. The CDR3 has 14 amino acids. Deletions cut 5 bases from V and 0 bases from J, with 10 bases between. Germline loops: CDR1 LNHNV, CDR2 YYDKDF (reference sequence). As DNA, the CDR3 is TGTGCCACCAGCGTCGGGATTATGAACACTGAAGCTTTCTTT. Translating gives CATSVGIMNTEAFF.

V usage is TRBV5-4 and J usage is TRBJ2-4; D gene ambiguous. V dropped 0 bases and J dropped 7 bases, with 14 bases sitting between them. There are 15 residues in the CDR3. Germline lookup yields CDR1 SGHNT and CDR2 YYREEE (reference sequence). The CDR3 DNA reads as TGTGCCAGCAGCTTGGCCGAGGATTTCGGGAACATTCAGTACTTC. It encodes CASSLAEDFGNIQYF.

This chain joins TRBV27 and TRBJ2-7; 9 bases map to TRBD1. The germline gives CDR1 MNHEY, CDR2 SMNVEV (reference sequence). The CDR3 length is 14 residues. V gave up 6 bases and J gave up 3 bases; unmatched junction bases: 6. CDR3 in DNA: TGTGCCAGCAGACGGACAGGGGCCATCTACGAGCAGTACTTC. Translating gives CASRRTGAIYEQYF.